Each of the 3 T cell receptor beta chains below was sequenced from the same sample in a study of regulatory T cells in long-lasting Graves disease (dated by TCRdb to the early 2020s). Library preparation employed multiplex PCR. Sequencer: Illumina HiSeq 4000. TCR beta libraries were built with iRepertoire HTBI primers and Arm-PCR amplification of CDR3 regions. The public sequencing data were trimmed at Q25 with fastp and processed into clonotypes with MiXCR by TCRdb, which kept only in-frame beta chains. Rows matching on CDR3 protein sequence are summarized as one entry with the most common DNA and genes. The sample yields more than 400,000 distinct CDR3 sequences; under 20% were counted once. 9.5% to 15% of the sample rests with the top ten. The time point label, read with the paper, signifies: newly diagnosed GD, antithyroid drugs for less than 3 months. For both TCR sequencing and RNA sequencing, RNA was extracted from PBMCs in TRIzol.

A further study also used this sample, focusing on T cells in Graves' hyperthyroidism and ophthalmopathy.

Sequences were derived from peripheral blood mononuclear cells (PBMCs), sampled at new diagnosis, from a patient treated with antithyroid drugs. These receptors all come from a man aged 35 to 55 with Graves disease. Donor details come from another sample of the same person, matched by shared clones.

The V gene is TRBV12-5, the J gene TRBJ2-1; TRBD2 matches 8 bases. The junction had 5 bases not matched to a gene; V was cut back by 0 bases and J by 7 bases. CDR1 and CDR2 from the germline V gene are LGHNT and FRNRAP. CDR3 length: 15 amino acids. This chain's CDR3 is CASGLVAAGDNEQFF. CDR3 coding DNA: TGTGCTAGTGGTTTGGTAGCAGCGGGAGATAATGAGCAGTTCTTC.

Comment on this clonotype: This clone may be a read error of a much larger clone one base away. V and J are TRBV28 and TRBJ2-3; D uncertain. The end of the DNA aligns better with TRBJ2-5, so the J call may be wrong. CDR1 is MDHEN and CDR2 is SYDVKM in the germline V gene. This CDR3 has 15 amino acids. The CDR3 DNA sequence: TGTGCCAGCACCCACGGCAGGATTACCGGGGAGACCCAGTACTTC. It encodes CASTHGRITGETQYF.

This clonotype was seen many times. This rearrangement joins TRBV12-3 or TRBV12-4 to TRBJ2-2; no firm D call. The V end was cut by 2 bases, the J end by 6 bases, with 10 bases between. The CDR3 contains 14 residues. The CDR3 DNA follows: TGTGCCAGCAGTTTATATAGCACCCCCGGGGAGCTGTTTTTT. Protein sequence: CASSLYSTPGELFF.